Detailed here is one T cell receptor beta chain. The naive CD8 population came from CD45RO-negative cells selected for CCR7, without terminally differentiated effector memory CD45RA+ cells. These data belong to a study of shared clonotypes between healthy human individuals. Germline V gene data show CDR1 as MNHEY and CDR2 as SMNVEV (reference sequence). V was cut by 3 bases and J by 4 bases, with 7 bases left in between. This CDR3 contains 13 residues. Produced via immunoSEQ multiplex PCR; TCRdb's table is partial and in-frame only. The sample yields about 2.1 million clones, about 92% seen once. The sample was naive CD8+ T cells from PBMCs. The V call is TRBV27, the J call TRBJ1-5; no firm D call. The sequence was obtained from a man aged 18-30 years in good health. Some clones in this sample may be carry-over from other donors' samples. CDR3 DNA sequence: TGTGCCAGCAGTTTCAGTTGGAATCAGCCCCAGCATTTT. This gives the protein CASSFSWNQPQHF.